The next 12 T cell receptor beta chains were all read from a single sample in a study of cytomegalovirus exposure and HLA in healthy donors. Researchers ran the PCR with 60 Vbeta and 13 Jbeta primers. Some clones are missing from TCRdb's copy, which holds only in-frame ones; the method was immunoSEQ multiplex PCR. The sample includes 200,000 to 250,000 clones, around 78% seen only once; the top ten take about 0.47%. The specimen sequenced was PBMCs. These receptors were obtained from a boy aged 10-17 years in good health and CMV-seronegative.

The chain has TRBV5-1 and TRBJ1-2; 9 nucleotides align to TRBD1. The CDR3 sequence is 12 residues long. Germline CDR1 reads SGHRS; CDR2 reads YFSETQ. Trimming at V came to 1 base and at J to 8 bases, leaving 0 bases not matched to a gene. CDR3 amino acids: CASSLTGGGYTF. CDR3 coding DNA: TGCGCCAGCAGCTTGACAGGGGGCGGCTACACCTTC.

This clone was found once. The chain has TRBV6-5 and TRBJ1-1, with D maybe TRBD1 (5 bases). The CDR3 contains 15 residues. V was shortened by 4 bases and J by 6 bases, with 18 bases between the two germline ends. The germline gives CDR1 MNHEY, CDR2 SVGAGI. CDR3 protein: CASSSPGSRGAEAFF. For the CDR3, the DNA is TGTGCCAGCAGTTCGCCAGGGTCGCGGGGCGCTGAAGCTTTCTTT.

There are a few counts of this clone. The chain has TRBV5-1 and TRBJ2-7; weak D call: TRBD1 (8 bases). The CDR3 has 16 amino acids. Trimming removed 7 bases from V and 0 bases from J, with 20 bases in between. Per the germline V gene, CDR1 is SGHRS and CDR2 is YFSETQ. CDR3 bases: TGCGCCAGCCAACTTGGACAGGGAGGGTTCTCCTACGAGCAGTACTTC. This gives the protein CASQLGQGGFSYEQYF.

This clone showed up just once. V is TRBV5-4 and J is TRBJ1-3, with 9 bases aligning to TRBD1. The germline V gene has CDR1 SGHNT and CDR2 YYREEE (reference sequence). After removal of 1 base from V and 8 bases from J, the junction contained 4 bases not matched to a gene. The CDR3 has 14 residues. The DNA for the CDR3 is TGTGCCAGCAGCTTGATAGACAGGGGGGACACCATATATTTT. Amino acid sequence: CASSLIDRGDTIYF. The variable domain in full, completed from reference TRBV5-4 and TRBJ1-3, reads ETGVTQSPTHLIKTRGQQVTLRCSSQSGHNTVSWYQQALGQGPQFIFQYYREEENGRGNFPPRFSGLQFPNYSSELNVNALELDDSALYLCASSLIDRGDTIYFGEGSWLTVV.

The genes are TRBV7-7 and TRBJ2-1; 8 bases match TRBD2. Germline V CDR1 and CDR2: SSHAT, FNYEAQ (reference sequence). V was pared by 5 bases and J by 0 bases, with 3 bases of the junction left unmatched. The CDR3 consists of 15 residues. As DNA, the CDR3 is TGTGCCAGCAGCCCGAGCGGGAGCTCCTACAATGAGCAGTTCTTC. It translates to CASSPSGSSYNEQFF.

This chain links TRBV5-6 with TRBJ1-2; D is perhaps TRBD1 (5 bases). Germline V gene data show CDR1 as SGHDT and CDR2 as YYEEEE. V dropped 2 bases and J dropped 5 bases, with 7 bases sitting between them. The length of the CDR3 is 12 residues. The CDR3 DNA reads TGTGCCAGCAGCTTAGGGACTTATGGCTACACCTTC. Translation: CASSLGTYGYTF.

V gene TRBV5-4 combines with J gene TRBJ2-5, with a weak D call TRBD2 (6 bases). Near its end, the DNA agrees better with TRBJ2-7, so the J call may be wrong. The CDR3 length is 14 residues. Looked up from germline, CDR1 is SGHNT and CDR2 is YYREEE (reference sequence). CDR3 residues: CASRLTGSVGEQYF. Written as DNA, the CDR3 is TGTGCCAGCCGACTAACCGGGAGCGTAGGCGAGCAGTACTTC.

V is TRBV5-4 and J is TRBJ1-2; weak D call: TRBD1 (5 bases). The V gene lost 0 bases and the J gene lost 4 bases, with 10 bases spanning the gap. The CDR3 totals 14 residues. Germline V gives CDR1 SGHNT, CDR2 YYREEE (reference sequence). The CDR3: CASSLGPTGYGYTF. CDR3 DNA sequence: TGTGCCAGCAGCTTGGGCCCTACAGGCTATGGCTACACCTTC.

The rearrangement uses TRBV30 and TRBJ2-3, with 9 bases that match TRBD1. The CDR3 loop spans 13 amino acids. Germline CDR1 GTSNPN, CDR2 SVGIG (reference sequence). V dropped 4 bases and J dropped 5; count of bases not matched to a gene: 4. CDR3 protein: CAWTGTGQDTQYF. In DNA, the CDR3 is TGTGCCTGGACCGGGACAGGGCAAGATACGCAGTATTTT.

This chain joins TRBV4-1 and TRBJ1-2; D unresolved. Germline CDR1 and CDR2: MGHRA and YSYEKL. The CDR3 totals 15 residues. Trimming left V 0 bases short and J 4 bases short, with 12 bases between. CDR3 in DNA: TGCGCCAGCAGCCAAGATGGTCGGGAAGCCTATGGCTACACCTTC. Its protein product is CASSQDGREAYGYTF.

The chain uses TRBV11-3 and TRBJ1-1; D is possibly TRBD1 (5 bases). Germline-derived CDR1 and CDR2 are SGHNT and YENEEA. Deletions cut 4 bases from V and 4 bases from J, with 19 bases between. There are 16 residues in the CDR3. CDR3 in DNA: TGTGCCAGCAGCTCCCCAGGGACCGTCGGGGGCACTGAAGCTTTCTTT. Its translation is CASSSPGTVGGTEAFF.

This rearrangement joins TRBV11-2 to TRBJ2-2; D perhaps matches TRBD1 (6 bases). CDR1 is SGHAT and CDR2 is FQNNGV in the germline V gene. V was shortened by 5 bases and J by 0 bases, with 16 bases between the two germline ends. The CDR3 contains 17 residues. CDR3 protein: CASSPFLRGSNTGELFF. The CDR3 DNA reads as TGTGCCAGCAGCCCGTTTCTGAGGGGGTCGAACACCGGGGAGCTGTTTTTT. The whole variable domain, filled in from reference TRBV11-2 and TRBJ2-2, reads EAGVAQSPRYKIIEKRQSVAFWCNPISGHATLYWYQQILGQGPKLLIQFQNNGVVDDSQLPKDRFSAERLKGVDSTLKIQPAKLEDSAVYLCASSPFLRGSNTGELFFGEGSRLTVL.